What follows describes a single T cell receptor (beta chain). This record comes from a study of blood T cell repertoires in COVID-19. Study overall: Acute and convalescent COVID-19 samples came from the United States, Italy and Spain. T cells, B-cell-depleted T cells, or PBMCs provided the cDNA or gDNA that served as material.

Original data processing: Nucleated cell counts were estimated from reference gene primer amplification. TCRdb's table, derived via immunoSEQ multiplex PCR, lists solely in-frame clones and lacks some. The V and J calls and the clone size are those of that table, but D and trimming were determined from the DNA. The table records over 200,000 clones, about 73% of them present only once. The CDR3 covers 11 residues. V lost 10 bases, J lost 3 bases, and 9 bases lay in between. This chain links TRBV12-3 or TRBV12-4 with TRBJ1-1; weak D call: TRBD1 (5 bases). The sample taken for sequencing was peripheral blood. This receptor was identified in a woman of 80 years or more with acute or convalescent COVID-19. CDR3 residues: CATSGHTEAFF. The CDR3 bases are TGTGCCACCTCAGGGCACACTGAAGCTTTCTTT.